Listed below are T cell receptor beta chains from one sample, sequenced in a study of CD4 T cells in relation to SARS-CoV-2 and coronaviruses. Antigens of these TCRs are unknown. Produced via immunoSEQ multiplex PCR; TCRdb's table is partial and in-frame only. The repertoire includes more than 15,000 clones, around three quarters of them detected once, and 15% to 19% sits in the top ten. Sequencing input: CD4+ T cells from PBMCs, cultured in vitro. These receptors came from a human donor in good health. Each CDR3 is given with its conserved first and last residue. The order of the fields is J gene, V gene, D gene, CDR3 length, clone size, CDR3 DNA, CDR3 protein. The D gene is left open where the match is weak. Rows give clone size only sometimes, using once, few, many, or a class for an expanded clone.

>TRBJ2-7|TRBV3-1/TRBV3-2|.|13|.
TGTGCCAGCAGGCTTAGTCCGTCCCCCGAGCAGTACTTC
CASRLSPSPEQYF
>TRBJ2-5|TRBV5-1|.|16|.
TGCGCCAGCAGCCGGGCGGGGCGTGCTGCGCAAGAGACCCAGTACTTC
CASSRAGRAAQETQYF
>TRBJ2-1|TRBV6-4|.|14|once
TGTGCCAGCAGGACGAGGGGGGAGTCCAATGAGCAGTTCTTC
CASRTRGESNEQFF
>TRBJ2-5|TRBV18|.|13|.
TGTGCCAGCTCACCCCCTGCCCGGGAGACCCAGTACTTC
CASSPPARETQYF
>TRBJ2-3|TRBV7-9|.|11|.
TGTGCCAGCAGCTATACAGATACGCAGTATTTT
CASSYTDTQYF
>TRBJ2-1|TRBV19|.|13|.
TGTGCCAGTAGTATCGACAGAGACAATGAGCAGTTCTTC
CASSIDRDNEQFF
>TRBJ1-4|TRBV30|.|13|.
TGTGCCTGGAGTAAGGGGTCGGATGAAAAACTGTTTTTT
CAWSKGSDEKLFF
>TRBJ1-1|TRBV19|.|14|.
TGTGCCAGTAGTTCACAAGGGGTTCGGACTGAAGCTTTCTTT
CASSSQGVRTEAFF
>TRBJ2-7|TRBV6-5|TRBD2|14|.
TGTGCCAGCAGGGATGGCGGGAGTGTCTACGAGCAGTACTTC
CASRDGGSVYEQYF
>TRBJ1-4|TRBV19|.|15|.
TGTGCCAGTAGTATAAGGGGACCCGCTAATGAAAAACTGTTTTTT
CASSIRGPANEKLFF
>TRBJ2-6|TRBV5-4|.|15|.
TGTGCCAGCAGCAGCAGGGAATCTGGGGCCAACGTCCTGACTTTC
CASSSRESGANVLTF
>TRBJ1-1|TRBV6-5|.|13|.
TGTGCCAGCAGTTACTCGACCGGCACTGAAGCTTTCTTT
CASSYSTGTEAFF
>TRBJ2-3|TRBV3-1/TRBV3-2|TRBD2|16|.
TGTGCCAGCAGCCGAGGGACTAGCGGGATGACAGATACGCAGTATTTT
CASSRGTSGMTDTQYF
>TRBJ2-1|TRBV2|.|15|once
TGTGCCAGCAAAGGGGGTAGACTAGCATCGGATGAGCAGTTCTTC
CASKGGRLASDEQFF
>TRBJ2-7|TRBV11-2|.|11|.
TGTGCCAGCGGCCGTGGATACGAGCAGTACTTC
CASGRGYEQYF
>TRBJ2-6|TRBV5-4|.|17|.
TGTGCCAGCAGCTTGGGACCAGAGCTCTCTGGGGCCAACGTCCTGACTTTC
CASSLGPELSGANVLTF
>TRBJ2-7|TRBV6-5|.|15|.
TGTGCCAGCAGTTATTCGAGGGCTTCGGGTTATGAGCAGTACTTC
CASSYSRASGYEQYF
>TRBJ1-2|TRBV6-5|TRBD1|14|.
TGTGCCAGCACTCGACAGGGGGCTGGGTATGGCTACACCTTC
CASTRQGAGYGYTF
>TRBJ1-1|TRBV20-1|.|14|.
TGCAGTGCTAGTCGGGGAACTGGGAACACTGAAGCTTTCTTT
CSASRGTGNTEAFF
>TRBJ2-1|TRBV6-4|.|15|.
TGTGCCAGCAGTGTGGAAGCGGACAGATACAATGAGCAGTTCTTC
CASSVEADRYNEQFF
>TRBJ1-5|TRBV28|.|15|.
TGTGCCAGCAGTTTTAGGCAGTATAGCAATCAGCCCCAGCATTTT
CASSFRQYSNQPQHF
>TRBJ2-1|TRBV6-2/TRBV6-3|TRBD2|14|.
TGTGCCAGCAGCCCGGGACTAGAATACAATGAGCAGTTCTTC
CASSPGLEYNEQFF
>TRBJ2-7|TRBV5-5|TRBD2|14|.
TGTGCCAGCAGCCAGACTAGCGGGAGTTTCGAGCAGTACTTC
CASSQTSGSFEQYF
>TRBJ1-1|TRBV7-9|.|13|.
TGTGCCAGCAGCACGGGGACGGGAGGTGAAGCTTTCTTT
CASSTGTGGEAFF
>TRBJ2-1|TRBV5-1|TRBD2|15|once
TGCGCCAGCAGCTTGGGGGGGGAGGGGTACAATGAGCAGTTCTTC
CASSLGGEGYNEQFF
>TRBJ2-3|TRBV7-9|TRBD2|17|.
TGTGCCAGCAGCCCTCGGACTAGCGGGACCGGCACAGATACGCAGTATTTT
CASSPRTSGTGTDTQYF
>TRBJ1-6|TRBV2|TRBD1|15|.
TGTGCCAGAGCAATAATCACAGGACAGGGTGGCCCCCTCCACTTT
CARAIITGQGGPLHF
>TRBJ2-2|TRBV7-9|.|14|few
TGTGCCAGCAGCTTACTCGCGAACACCGGGGAGCTGTTTTTT
CASSLLANTGELFF
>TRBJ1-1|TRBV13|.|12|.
TGTGCCAGCAGAGGCGCGGTGGAGAGCGCTTTCTTT
CASRGAVESAFF
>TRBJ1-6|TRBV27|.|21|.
TGTGCCAGCAGTTTATTTTATATTCCGGGGGCAATAATCCGGGGTAATTCACCCCTCCACTTT
CASSLFYIPGAIIRGNSPLHF
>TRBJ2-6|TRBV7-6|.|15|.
TGTGCCAGCAGCCCCCCGGGATCTGGGGCCAACGTCCTGACTTTC
CASSPPGSGANVLTF
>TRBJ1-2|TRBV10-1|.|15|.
TGCGCCAGCAGTGAGACCCTCGACAGTTGGGAGGGCTACACCTTC
CASSETLDSWEGYTF
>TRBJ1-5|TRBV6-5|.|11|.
TGTGCCAGCAGTCACAATCAGCCCCAGCATTTT
CASSHNQPQHF
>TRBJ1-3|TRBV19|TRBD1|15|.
TGTGCCAGTAGTAGGGACAGGGATCCTGGAAACACCATATATTTT
CASSRDRDPGNTIYF